The rows below give T cell receptor beta chains drawn from one sample of a study of Graves' ophthalmopathy and Graves' hyperthyroidism. TCRdb reprocessed the multiplex PCR reads with MiXCR, giving one entry per CDR3 protein. The sample has more than 300,000 distinct CDR3 sequences, just over 15% seen once. The sequencing input was peripheral blood. The receptors stem from a woman aged 18-35 years with stable Graves' hyperthyroidism. Both conserved end residues are part of each CDR3. A D gene is named only where the DNA matches it firmly. Not every row has a clone size; where given, it reads once, few, many or a size class.

CDR3nt	CDR3aa	d_gene	abundance	v_gene	j_gene
TGTGCCATCAGTGTCGACGGGACAGGGCCCCGAAAACTGTTTTTT	CAISVDGTGPRKLFF	TRBD1	many	TRBV10-3	TRBJ1-4
TGTGCCAGCATTCCGGACAGCTACACTGAAGCTTTCTTT	CASIPDSYTEAFF	NA	NA	TRBV12-3/TRBV12-4	TRBJ1-1
TGTGCCAGCAGTGAACTCTGGGTCCCTGGCTACACCTTC	CASSELWVPGYTF	NA	many	TRBV2	TRBJ1-2
TGCGCCAGCAGCCAAGGGGCGAATTTGAACACTGAAGCTTTCTTT	CASSQGANLNTEAFF	NA	many	TRBV4-1	TRBJ1-1
TGTGCCAGCAGTTTTTGGGACTTCGGCAGTCAAGAGACCCAGTACTTC	CASSFWDFGSQETQYF	NA	many	TRBV28	TRBJ2-5
TGCAGCGTTGCAGAGGGCGGGCAGCCCCAGCATTTT	CSVAEGGQPQHF	NA	many	TRBV29-1	TRBJ1-5
TGTGCCAGCAGTTTGATCCTAGAGAACACTGAAGCTTTCTTT	CASSLILENTEAFF	NA	many	TRBV12-3/TRBV12-4	TRBJ1-1
TGTGCCAGCAGACCCTACGGCTACACCTTC	CASRPYGYTF	NA	many	TRBV2	TRBJ1-2
TGTGCCAGCAGCTTATGGGCAGGGGGGAACTATGGCTACACCTTC	CASSLWAGGNYGYTF	TRBD1	many	TRBV7-3	TRBJ1-2
TGTGCCAGCAGCGCAACCGGCGGCCTTCGAGAGACCCAGTACTTC	CASSATGGLRETQYF	NA	many	TRBV9	TRBJ2-5
TGTGCCAGCAGTCCGGGACACTTTCCCTACGAGCAGTACTTC	CASSPGHFPYEQYF	NA	many	TRBV27	TRBJ2-7
TGTGCCATCAGGACAGACCTTCTACCCTACGAGCAGTACTTC	CAIRTDLLPYEQYF	NA	many	TRBV10-3	TRBJ2-7
TGCGCCAGCCTATACCGTCGGGGGCGCGTCGGCAATCAGCCCCAGCATTTT	CASLYRRGRVGNQPQHF	NA	many	TRBV5-1	TRBJ1-5
TGCAGCGTTGGTGATAGCAATCAGCCCCAGCATTTT	CSVGDSNQPQHF	NA	many	TRBV29-1	TRBJ1-5
TGTGCCAGCAGCGTTCGGGTCTTCTCCTACGAGCAGTACTTC	CASSVRVFSYEQYF	NA	NA	TRBV27	TRBJ2-7
TGCAGTGCTAGAGATGAAGGACGCAAAGCATGGAACACCGGGGAGCTGTTTTTT	CSARDEGRKAWNTGELFF	NA	many	TRBV20-1	TRBJ2-2
TGTGCCAGCAGTCAGGATCGACAGGTGAATCAGCCCCAGCATTTT	CASSQDRQVNQPQHF	NA	many	TRBV6-1	TRBJ1-5
TGCGCCAGCAGCGGCCCTGACAACTATGGCTACACCTTC	CASSGPDNYGYTF	NA	many	TRBV10-1	TRBJ1-2
TGTGCCAGCAGCTTGGACACGGCCGTCCACGAGCAGTACTTC	CASSLDTAVHEQYF	NA	many	TRBV11-3	TRBJ2-7
TGCAGCCCCCAGAATTCGGTGCATCAGGAGACCCAGTACTTC	CSPQNSVHQETQYF	NA	NA	TRBV20-1	TRBJ2-5
TGTGCCAGCAGTGATAACGGAAAAGAGACCCAGTACTTC	CASSDNGKETQYF	NA	many	TRBV2	TRBJ2-5
TGTGCCAGCAGCCCGGGGCTAACCAGCTCTGGAAACACCATATATTTT	CASSPGLTSSGNTIYF	NA	few	TRBV11-1	TRBJ1-3
TGCAGCGTATTACAGAGCCCGAACACTGAAGCTTTCTTT	CSVLQSPNTEAFF	NA	many	TRBV29-1	TRBJ1-1
TGTGCCAGCAGCTTCCACCGGACAGCACCGATGAACACTGAAGCTTTCTTT	CASSFHRTAPMNTEAFF	NA	many	TRBV9	TRBJ1-1
TGTGCCGGCAGCTTCCTTGGACAGTCTGGAAACACCATATATTTT	CAGSFLGQSGNTIYF	NA	NA	TRBV7-2	TRBJ1-3
TGTGCCAGCAGCCCCCGGGGGATAGACGGAAAAAACATTCAGTACTTC	CASSPRGIDGKNIQYF	NA	few	TRBV12-3/TRBV12-4	TRBJ2-4
TGTGCCAGCAGTGAGGAGGGAAGGGGCCTCCCCGGGGAGCTGTTTTTT	CASSEEGRGLPGELFF	NA	many	TRBV25-1	TRBJ2-2
TGTGCCAGCAGTGAAAGGTCCCGGGGGGTCAAAAACATTCAGTACTTC	CASSERSRGVKNIQYF	TRBD2	many	TRBV2	TRBJ2-4
TGTGCCAGCAGTTTTGAGGGGCCTTCCAGCTGGAACTATGGCTACACCTTC	CASSFEGPSSWNYGYTF	NA	few	TRBV12-3/TRBV12-4	TRBJ1-2
TGTGCCAGCAGACGGGGGGTAACGACCCGGGAGACCCAGTACTTC	CASRRGVTTRETQYF	TRBD2	NA	TRBV6-1	TRBJ2-5
TGTGCCAGCAGTTCCCATAGCGGGGGAACCTACGAGCAGTACTTC	CASSSHSGGTYEQYF	TRBD2	once	TRBV12-3/TRBV12-4	TRBJ2-7
TGTGCCAGCAGTGACTCCGGTACGGGCACTGAAGCTTTCTTT	CASSDSGTGTEAFF	NA	many	TRBV6-4	TRBJ1-1
TGTGCCAGCAGCTTGAGAGGGGGTGGATTGGACACTGAAGCTTTCTTT	CASSLRGGGLDTEAFF	NA	NA	TRBV5-5	TRBJ1-1
TGTGCCAGCAGGTTGTTGGCAGTTAATGAAAAACTGTTTTTT	CASRLLAVNEKLFF	NA	few	TRBV6-1	TRBJ1-4
TGTGCCAGCAGGGACCGATTTTCCTACGAGCAGTACTTC	CASRDRFSYEQYF	NA	many	TRBV6-1	TRBJ2-7
TGTGCCACATTACCTACATGGAGTTACGAGGGCTACACCTTC	CATLPTWSYEGYTF	NA	NA	TRBV7-2	TRBJ1-2
TGTGCCACCAGTCATGTCCTGGGGTCAGGGGCCAACGTCCTGACTTTC	CATSHVLGSGANVLTF	NA	NA	TRBV15	TRBJ2-6
TGCGCCAGCAGCCAAGGGGTCGATCAGCCCCAGCATTTT	CASSQGVDQPQHF	NA	many	TRBV4-1	TRBJ1-5
TGTGCCAGCAGTGAAGCCATACAGCTTTCACCCCTCCACTTT	CASSEAIQLSPLHF	NA	many	TRBV2	TRBJ1-6
TGTGCCAGCAGTTTAAACGGCGCCGGGGAGACCCAGTACTTC	CASSLNGAGETQYF	NA	few	TRBV12-3/TRBV12-4	TRBJ2-5
TGTGCCAGCAGCGCCCACCCGGGGGGCTACGAGCAGTACTTC	CASSAHPGGYEQYF	TRBD2	NA	TRBV9	TRBJ2-7
TGCAGTGCTCTTGGAGAGACCCAGTACTTC	CSALGETQYF	NA	many	TRBV20-1	TRBJ2-5
TGCGCCAGCCAGGGGCAAGAGACCCAGTACTTC	CASQGQETQYF	NA	few	TRBV5-1	TRBJ2-5
TGTGCCAGCAGTGTGGACAGGGGCTCCTACGAGCAGTACTTC	CASSVDRGSYEQYF	TRBD1	many	TRBV27	TRBJ2-7
TGTGCCAGTAGTATAGACGGGGGTTGGGGTCAGCCCCAGCATTTT	CASSIDGGWGQPQHF	NA	few	TRBV19	TRBJ1-5
TGTGCCAGCACCCAGGGTCGGACTGAAGCTTTCTTT	CASTQGRTEAFF	NA	NA	TRBV3-1	TRBJ1-1
TGTGCCAGCAGAGGGACAGGGCGCTACGAGCAGTACTTC	CASRGTGRYEQYF	TRBD1	many	TRBV28	TRBJ2-7
TGCGCCAGCAGTGTCTCGGGGAAGTATAGCAATCAGCCCCAGCATTTT	CASSVSGKYSNQPQHF	NA	NA	TRBV4-1	TRBJ1-5
TGTGCCAGCAGCCAAGACCTCGCCCGGGCCGGGGAGGTCCAAGAGACCCAGTACTTC	CASSQDLARAGEVQETQYF	NA	few	TRBV3-1	TRBJ2-5
TGTGCCATTTGGGACAGGCGTCGGGACACTGAAGCTTTCTTT	CAIWDRRRDTEAFF	TRBD1	many	TRBV6-1	TRBJ1-1
TGTGCCAGTAGTATAGGACCTGAAGCTTTCTTT	CASSIGPEAFF	NA	NA	TRBV19	TRBJ1-1
TGTGCCAGCAGCTTAGTAGCAGGGATGGCGAACACCGGGGAGCTGTTTTTT	CASSLVAGMANTGELFF	NA	many	TRBV7-9	TRBJ2-2
TGTGCCAGCAGTTACCTGACAGGGGGGGAGGAGCAGTACTTC	CASSYLTGGEEQYF	TRBD1	many	TRBV6-5	TRBJ2-7